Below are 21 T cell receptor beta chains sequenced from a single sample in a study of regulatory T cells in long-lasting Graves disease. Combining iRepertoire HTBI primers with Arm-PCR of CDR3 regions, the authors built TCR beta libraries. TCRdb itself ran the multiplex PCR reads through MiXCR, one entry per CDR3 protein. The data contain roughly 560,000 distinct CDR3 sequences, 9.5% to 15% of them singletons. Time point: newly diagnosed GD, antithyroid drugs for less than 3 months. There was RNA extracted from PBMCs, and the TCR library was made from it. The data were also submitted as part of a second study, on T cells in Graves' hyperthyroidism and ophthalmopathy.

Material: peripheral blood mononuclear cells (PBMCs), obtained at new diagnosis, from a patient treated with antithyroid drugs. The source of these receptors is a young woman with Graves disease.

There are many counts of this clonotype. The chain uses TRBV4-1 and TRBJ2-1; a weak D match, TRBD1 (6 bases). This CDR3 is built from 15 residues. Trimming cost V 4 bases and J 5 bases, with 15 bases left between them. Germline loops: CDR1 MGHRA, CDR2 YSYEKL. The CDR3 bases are TGCGCCAGCAGCCCTACAGGGAGTAAGAACAATGAGCAGTTCTTC. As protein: CASSPTGSKNNEQFF.

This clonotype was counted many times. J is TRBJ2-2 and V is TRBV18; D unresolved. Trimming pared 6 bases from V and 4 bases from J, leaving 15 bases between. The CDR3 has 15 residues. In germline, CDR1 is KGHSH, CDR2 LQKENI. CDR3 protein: CASSREGLVTGELFF. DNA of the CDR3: TGTGCCAGCTCCCGAGAAGGCCTAGTCACCGGGGAGCTGTTTTTT.

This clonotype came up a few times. In DNA, the CDR3 is TGTGCCAGCTCACCACACAGGGATCAGCCCCAGCATTTT. This gives the protein CASSPHRDQPQHF. The chain is built from TRBV18 and TRBJ1-5; perhaps TRBD1 as D (6 bases). V lost 1 base and J 5 bases, leaving 6 bases between the germline ends. Looked up from germline, CDR1 is KGHSH and CDR2 is LQKENI. This CDR3 is built from 13 residues.

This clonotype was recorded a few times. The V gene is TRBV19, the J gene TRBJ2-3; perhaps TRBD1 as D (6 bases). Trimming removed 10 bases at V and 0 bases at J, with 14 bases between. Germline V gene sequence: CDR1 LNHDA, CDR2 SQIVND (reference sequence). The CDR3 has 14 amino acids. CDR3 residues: CATRGHISTDTQYF. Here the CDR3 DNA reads TGTGCCACCAGGGGCCACATTAGCACAGATACGCAGTATTTT. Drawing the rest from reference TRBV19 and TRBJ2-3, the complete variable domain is DGGITQSPKYLFRKEGQNVTLSCEQNLNHDAMYWYRQDPGQGLRLIYYSQIVNDFQKGDIAEGYSVSREKKESFPLTVTSAQKNPTAFYLCATRGHISTDTQYFGPGTRLTVL.

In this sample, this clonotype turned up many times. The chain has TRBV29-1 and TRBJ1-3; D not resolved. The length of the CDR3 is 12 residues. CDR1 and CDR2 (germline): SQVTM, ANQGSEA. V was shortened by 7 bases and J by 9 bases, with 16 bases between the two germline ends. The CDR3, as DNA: TGCAGCGGACGGGCTAATTTCGGCACCATATATTTT. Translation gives CSGRANFGTIYF.

DNA of the CDR3: TGTGCCAGTAGTATAACTGGGACCAGGTGGGACACTGAAGCTTTCTTT. Amino acid sequence: CASSITGTRWDTEAFF. The rearrangement uses TRBV19 and TRBJ1-1; the D gene is possibly TRBD1 (5 bases). Germline-derived CDR1 and CDR2 are LNHDA and SQIVND (reference sequence). The CDR3 spans 16 residues. Trimming stripped 2 bases from V and 3 bases from J, with 16 bases between.

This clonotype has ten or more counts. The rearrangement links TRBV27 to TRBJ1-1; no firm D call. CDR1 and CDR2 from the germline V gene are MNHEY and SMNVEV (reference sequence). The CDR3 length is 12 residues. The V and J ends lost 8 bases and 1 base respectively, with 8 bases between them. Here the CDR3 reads CASWNGNTEAFF. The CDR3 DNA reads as TGTGCCAGCTGGAACGGGAACACTGAAGCTTTCTTT.

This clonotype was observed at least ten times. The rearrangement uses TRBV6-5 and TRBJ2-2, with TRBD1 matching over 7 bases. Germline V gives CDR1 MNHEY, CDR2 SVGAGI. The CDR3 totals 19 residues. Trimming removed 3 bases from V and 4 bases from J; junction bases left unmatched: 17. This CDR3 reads CASSYGWTGGDGFTGELFF. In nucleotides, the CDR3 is TGTGCCAGCAGTTATGGATGGACAGGAGGCGATGGATTCACCGGGGAGCTGTTTTTT.

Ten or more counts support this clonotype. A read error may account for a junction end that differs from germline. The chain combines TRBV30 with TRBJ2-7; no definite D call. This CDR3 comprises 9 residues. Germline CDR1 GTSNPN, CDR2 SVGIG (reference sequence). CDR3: CAWVTWKVF. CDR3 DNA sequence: TGTGCCTGGGTGACATGGAAAGTTTTC.

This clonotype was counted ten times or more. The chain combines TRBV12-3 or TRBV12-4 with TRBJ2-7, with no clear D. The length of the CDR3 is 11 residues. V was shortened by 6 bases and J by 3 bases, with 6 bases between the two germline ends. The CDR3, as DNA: TGTGCCAGCAGATGGAACTACGAGCAGTACTTC. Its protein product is CASRWNYEQYF.

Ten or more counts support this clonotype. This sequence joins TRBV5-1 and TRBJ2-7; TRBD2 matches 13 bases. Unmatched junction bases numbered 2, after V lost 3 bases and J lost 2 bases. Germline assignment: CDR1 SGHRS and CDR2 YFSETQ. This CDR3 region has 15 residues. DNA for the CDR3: TGCGCCAGCAGCTGGGGGACTAGCGGGACCTACGAGCAGTACTTC. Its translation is CASSWGTSGTYEQYF.

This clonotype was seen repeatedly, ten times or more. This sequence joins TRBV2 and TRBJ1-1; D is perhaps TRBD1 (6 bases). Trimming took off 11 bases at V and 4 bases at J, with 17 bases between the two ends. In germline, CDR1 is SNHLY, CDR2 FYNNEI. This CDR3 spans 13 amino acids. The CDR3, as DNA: TGTGCCTCCAGTCAGGGGTCGGTCACTGAAGCTTTCTTT. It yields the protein CASSQGSVTEAFF.

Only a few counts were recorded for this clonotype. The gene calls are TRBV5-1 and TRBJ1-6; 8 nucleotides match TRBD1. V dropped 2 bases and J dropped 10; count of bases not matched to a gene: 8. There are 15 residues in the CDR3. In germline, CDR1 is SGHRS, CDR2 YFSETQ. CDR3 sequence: CASSFSGGSGSPLHF. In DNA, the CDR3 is TGCGCCAGCAGCTTCTCAGGGGGCTCTGGATCACCCCTCCACTTT. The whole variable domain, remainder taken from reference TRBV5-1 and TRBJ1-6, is KAGVTQTPRYLIKTRGQQVTLSCSPISGHRSVSWYQQTPGQGLQFLFEYFSETQRNKGNFPGRFSGRQFSNSRSEMNVSTLELGDSALYLCASSFSGGSGSPLHFGNGTRLTVT.

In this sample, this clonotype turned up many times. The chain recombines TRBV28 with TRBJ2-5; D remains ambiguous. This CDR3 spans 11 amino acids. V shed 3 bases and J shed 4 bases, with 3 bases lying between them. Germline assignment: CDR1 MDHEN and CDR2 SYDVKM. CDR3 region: CASSLLETQYF. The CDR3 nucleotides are TGTGCCAGCAGTTTGCTAGAGACCCAGTACTTC. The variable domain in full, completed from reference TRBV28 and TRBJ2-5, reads DVKVTQSSRYLVKRTGEKVFLECVQDMDHENMFWYRQDPGLGLRLIYFSYDVKMKEKGDIPEGYSVSREKKERFSLILESASTNQTSMYLCASSLLETQYFGPGTRLLVL.

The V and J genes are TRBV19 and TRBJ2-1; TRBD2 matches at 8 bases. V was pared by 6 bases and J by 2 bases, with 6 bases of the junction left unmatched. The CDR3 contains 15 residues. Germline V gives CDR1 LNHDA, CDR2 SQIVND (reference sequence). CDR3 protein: CASRERETTYNEQFF. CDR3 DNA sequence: TGTGCCAGTAGGGAGCGGGAGACAACCTACAATGAGCAGTTCTTC.

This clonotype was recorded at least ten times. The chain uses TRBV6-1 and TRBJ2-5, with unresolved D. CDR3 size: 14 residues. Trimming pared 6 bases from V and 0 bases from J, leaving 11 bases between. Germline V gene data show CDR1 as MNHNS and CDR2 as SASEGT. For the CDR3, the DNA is TGTGCCAGCAGCACCGATGGTAACCAAGAGACCCAGTACTTC. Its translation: CASSTDGNQETQYF.

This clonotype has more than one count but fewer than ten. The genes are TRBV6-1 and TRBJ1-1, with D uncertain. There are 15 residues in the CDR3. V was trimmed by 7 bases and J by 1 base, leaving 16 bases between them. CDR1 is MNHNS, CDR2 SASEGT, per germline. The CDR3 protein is CASITRSGKNTEAFF. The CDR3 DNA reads TGTGCCAGCATCACAAGATCCGGGAAGAACACTGAAGCTTTCTTT.

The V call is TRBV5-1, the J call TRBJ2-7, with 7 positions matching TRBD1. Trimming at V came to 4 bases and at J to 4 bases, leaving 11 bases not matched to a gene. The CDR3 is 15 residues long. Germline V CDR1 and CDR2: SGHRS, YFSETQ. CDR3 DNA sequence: TGCGCCAGCAGCCCCTCGACAGGGTATCGGTACGAGCAGTACTTC. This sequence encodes CASSPSTGYRYEQYF.

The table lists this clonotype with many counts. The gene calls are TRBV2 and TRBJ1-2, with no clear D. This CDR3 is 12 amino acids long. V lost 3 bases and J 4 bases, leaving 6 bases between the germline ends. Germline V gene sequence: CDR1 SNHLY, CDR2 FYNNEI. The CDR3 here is CASSDSGYGYTF. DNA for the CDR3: TGTGCCAGCAGTGACTCAGGCTATGGCTACACCTTC. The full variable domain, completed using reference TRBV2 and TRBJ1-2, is EPEVTQTPSHQVTQMGQEVILRCVPISNHLYFYWYRQILGQKVEFLVSFYNNEISEKSEIFDDQFSVERPDGSNFTLKIRSTKLEDSAMYFCASSDSGYGYTFGSGTRLTVV.

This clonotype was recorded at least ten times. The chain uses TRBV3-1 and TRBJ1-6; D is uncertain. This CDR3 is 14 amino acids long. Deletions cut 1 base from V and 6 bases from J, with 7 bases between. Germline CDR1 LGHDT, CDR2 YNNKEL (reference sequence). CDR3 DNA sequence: TGTGCCAGCAGCCAAGGTCACTCTAATTCACCCCTCCACTTT. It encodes CASSQGHSNSPLHF.

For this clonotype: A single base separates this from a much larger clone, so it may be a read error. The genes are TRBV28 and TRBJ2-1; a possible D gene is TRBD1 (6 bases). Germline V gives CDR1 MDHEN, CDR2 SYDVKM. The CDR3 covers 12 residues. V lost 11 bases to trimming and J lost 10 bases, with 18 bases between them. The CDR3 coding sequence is TGTGCCTCAACAGACAGGCGCTACGAGCAGTTCTTC. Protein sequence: CASTDRRYEQFF.